A single sample gave rise to the 30 T cell receptor beta chains below, sequenced in a study of cytotoxic CD8 clonotypes in ibrutinib-treated CLL. Assay used: immunoSEQ multiplex PCR; TCRdb lists only in-frame clones, some missing. The table shows approximately 100,000 clones, with approximately 82% occurring only once. The sequencing here drew on PBMCs, taken after 12 months of ibrutinib treatment. These TCRs come from a human donor with chronic lymphocytic leukemia.

This chain uses TRBV6-6 with TRBJ1-5; D is possibly TRBD1 (6 bases). Trimming removed 8 bases from V and 3 bases from J, with 17 bases in between. Germline lookup yields CDR1 MNHNY and CDR2 SVGAGI (reference sequence). This CDR3 region has 15 residues. The CDR3 DNA is TGTGCCAGCTGCTCCGGCAGGGGAGCCAATCAGCCCCAGCATTTT. Its protein product is CASCSGRGANQPQHF.

The chain employs TRBV9 and TRBJ2-7; 12 nucleotides agree with TRBD2. Trimming at V came to 0 bases and at J to 2 bases, leaving 0 bases not matched to a gene. The germline V gene has CDR1 SGDLS and CDR2 YYNGEE. The CDR3 consists of 15 residues. The CDR3 loop is CASSVASGGAYEQYF. CDR3 DNA: TGTGCCAGCAGCGTAGCTAGCGGGGGGGCCTACGAGCAGTACTTC.

The rearrangement links TRBV28 to TRBJ1-5; D gene unclear. The germline CDR1 and CDR2 sequences are MDHEN and SYDVKM. This CDR3 has 12 residues. The V end lost 6 bases, the J end lost 7 bases, and 10 bases lay between the germline ends. The CDR3 spells CASRGSTQPQHF. CDR3 in DNA: TGTGCCAGCAGAGGGTCCACCCAGCCCCAGCATTTT.

V and J are TRBV5-4 and TRBJ2-2; tentatively, D is TRBD1 or TRBD2 (5 bases each). Germline assignment: CDR1 SGHNT and CDR2 YYREEE (reference sequence). The V and J ends lost 4 bases and 6 bases respectively, with 16 bases between them. The CDR3 consists of 15 residues. The CDR3 bases are TGTGCCAGCAGCCGGGACGGGGAAAGGGCCGGGGAGCTGTTTTTT. Translated, it gives CASSRDGERAGELFF.

This clone was seen more than once but under ten times. The chain recombines TRBV11-2 with TRBJ2-7; D is perhaps TRBD2 (6 bases). Trimming took off 5 bases at V and 7 bases at J, with 18 bases between the two ends. The germline CDR1 and CDR2 sequences are SGHAT and FQNNGV. CDR3 length: 14 amino acids. The CDR3 DNA sequence: TGTGCCAGCAGCCGGGGGTTAAGCAGTTCGGAGCAGTACTTC. Encoded protein: CASSRGLSSSEQYF.

The chain is built from TRBV6-6 and TRBJ2-7; D remains ambiguous. Germline CDR1 is MNHNY and CDR2 is SVGAGI (reference sequence). Trimming shortened V by 7 bases and J by 2 bases, and 12 bases separated the two germline ends. The CDR3 length is 13 residues. The CDR3 DNA follows: TGTGCCAGCAACCAGGCCACCGCCTACGAGCAGTACTTC. This codes for CASNQATAYEQYF.

V usage is TRBV19 and J usage is TRBJ1-5, with D tentatively TRBD1 (6 bases). V lost 2 bases and J lost 4, with 12 bases in between. There are 15 residues in the CDR3. Germline CDR1 reads LNHDA; CDR2 reads SQIVND (reference sequence). The CDR3 region is CASSISGAENQPQHF. The DNA for the CDR3 is TGTGCCAGTAGTATATCGGGGGCTGAGAATCAGCCCCAGCATTTT.

J is TRBJ1-6 and V is TRBV30; 8 bases align to TRBD1. J was trimmed by 9 bases and V by 4 bases; bases with no gene match: 5. Germline CDR1 reads GTSNPN; CDR2 reads SVGIG (reference sequence). CDR3 length: 13 residues. This chain's CDR3 is CAWNPGGFSPLHF. CDR3 sequence (DNA): TGTGCCTGGAACCCAGGGGGCTTTTCACCCCTCCACTTT.

This clone showed up many times. The chain uses TRBV5-8 and TRBJ1-1, with 8 bases fitting TRBD1. The CDR3 contains 13 residues. Looked up from germline, CDR1 is SGHTS and CDR2 is YDEGEE. The V segment lost 4 bases and the J segment 3 bases; nucleotides outside the gene matches: 2. CDR3 nucleotide sequence: TGTGCCAGCAGCCGACAGGGGCACACTGAAGCTTTCTTT. The encoded protein is CASSRQGHTEAFF.

This clone was observed a single time. This sequence joins TRBV2 and TRBJ2-1; D is uncertain. Germline CDR1 and CDR2: SNHLY and FYNNEI. The ends were cut back, 6 bases at V and 5 bases at J, with 5 bases in the middle. There are 11 residues in the CDR3. The CDR3 spells CASRSDNEQFF. In DNA form, the CDR3 reads TGTGCCAGCAGATCCGACAATGAGCAGTTCTTC.

V and J are TRBV29-1 and TRBJ1-3, with 9 positions matching TRBD1. The CDR3 length is 13 residues. Germline values: CDR1 SQVTM, CDR2 ANQGSEA. The J segment lost 4 bases and the V segment lost 6 bases, leaving 4 bases of the junction unmatched. Here the CDR3 DNA reads TGCAGCGTGGGGACAGGGACCGGAAACACCATATATTTT. This sequence encodes CSVGTGTGNTIYF.

This clone has only a few counts. The rearrangement uses TRBV7-2 and TRBJ1-6; 9 nucleotides align to TRBD1. In germline, CDR1 is SGHTA, CDR2 FQGNSA. The CDR3 covers 13 residues. J lost 11 bases, V lost 8 bases, and 7 bases had no gene match. Here the CDR3 reads CASETGGMTPLHF. In nucleotides, the CDR3 is TGTGCCAGCGAGACAGGGGGAATGACACCCCTCCACTTT.

This chain joins TRBV5-4 and TRBJ1-1; TRBD1 might be the D (5 bases). The V gene lost 3 bases and the J gene lost 1 base, with 13 bases spanning the gap. This CDR3 region has 15 residues. Germline V gene sequence: CDR1 SGHNT, CDR2 YYREEE (reference sequence). Here the CDR3 reads CASSSGPPGNTEAFF. The CDR3 coding sequence is TGTGCCAGCAGCTCGGGGCCCCCAGGGAACACTGAAGCTTTCTTT.

The chain is built from TRBV18 and TRBJ2-7, with no clear D. This CDR3 is built from 16 residues. V gave up 3 bases and J gave up 3 bases, with 18 bases separating them. Germline values: CDR1 KGHSH, CDR2 LQKENI. The CDR3 DNA reads TGTGCCAGCTCACCCCTAAGCAGCGAAGGGTACTACGAGCAGTACTTC. Its protein is CASSPLSSEGYYEQYF. Drawing the rest from reference TRBV18 and TRBJ2-7, the complete variable domain is NAGVMQNPRHLVRRRGQEARLRCSPMKGHSHVYWYRQLPEEGLKFMVYLQKENIIDESGMPKERFSAEFPKEGPSILRIQQVVRGDSAAYFCASSPLSSEGYYEQYFGPGTRLTVT.

The V call is TRBV4-2, the J call TRBJ1-2; D remains unclear. The V end was cut by 0 bases, the J end by 7 bases, with 15 bases between. The CDR3 loop spans 15 amino acids. Germline V CDR1 and CDR2: LGHNA, YNFKEQ. This chain's CDR3 is CASSQDGGRSGGYTF. The CDR3 nucleotides are TGTGCCAGCAGCCAAGATGGAGGGAGGTCCGGTGGCTACACCTTC.

This clone was recorded once. CDR3 nucleotide sequence: TGTGCCAGCAGCTTGGGGAATGGGTACCAAGAGACCCAGTACTTC. Translation: CASSLGNGYQETQYF. V is TRBV11-2 and J is TRBJ2-5, with D unresolved. The CDR3 consists of 15 residues. Germline V gene sequence: CDR1 SGHAT, CDR2 FQNNGV. Trimming took 3 bases from V and 0 from J, leaving 11 bases between them.

The J gene is TRBJ2-1, the V gene TRBV6-6; a possible D gene is TRBD2 (6 bases). Trimming shortened V by 11 bases and J by 5 bases, and 13 bases separated the two germline ends. CDR1 and CDR2 (germline): MNHNY, SVGAGI (reference sequence). CDR3 size: 12 residues. The CDR3 reads CACSPGDNEQFF. The CDR3 nucleotides read TGTGCCTGCTCACCGGGAGACAATGAGCAGTTCTTC.

The V call is TRBV7-9, the J call TRBJ1-1, with 9 bases identical to TRBD1. CDR3 length: 14 amino acids. Germline V CDR1 and CDR2: SEHNR, FQNEAQ (reference sequence). V gave up 4 bases and J gave up 8 bases; unmatched junction bases: 8. The DNA of the CDR3 is TGTGCCAGCAGCTCCCTGGGACAGGGCTCGGAAGCTTTCTTT. Translation: CASSSLGQGSEAFF.

The gene calls are TRBV15 and TRBJ1-4; D uncertain. Deletions cut 9 bases from V and 8 bases from J, with 19 bases between. Looked up from germline, CDR1 is LNHNV and CDR2 is YYDKDF (reference sequence). The CDR3 runs 14 residues. CDR3 DNA sequence: TGTGCCACGACACCAGACCGCCTCGGGGAAAAACTGTTTTTT. The encoded protein is CATTPDRLGEKLFF.

This chain uses TRBV5-1 with TRBJ2-7; unclear D gene. This CDR3 has 14 residues. Deletions cut 4 bases from V and 1 base from J, with 12 bases between. CDR1 and CDR2 from the germline V gene are SGHRS and YFSETQ. The CDR3 region is CASSLVDGSYEQYF. As DNA, the CDR3 is TGCGCCAGCAGCCTGGTGGACGGATCCTACGAGCAGTACTTC.

This clone was seen once. This chain connects TRBV7-8 to TRBJ1-4, with D possibly matching TRBD1 (5 bases). The CDR3 is made up of 15 amino acids. The V and J ends lost 5 bases and 4 bases respectively, with 14 bases between them. CDR1 is SGHVS and CDR2 is FQNEAQ in the germline V gene. The CDR3 DNA sequence: TGTGCCAGCAGCGCACCTGGGACCCTTAATGAAAAACTGTTTTTT. As protein: CASSAPGTLNEKLFF.

The chain links TRBV19 to TRBJ1-5; TRBD1 agrees at 10 bases. Germline CDR1 reads LNHDA; CDR2 reads SQIVND (reference sequence). The V segment lost 3 bases and the J segment 7 bases; nucleotides outside the gene matches: 12. The CDR3 runs 17 residues. The CDR3 nucleotides are TGTGCCAGTAGTATGTCACGGGACAGGGGAGGAGGGCAGCCCCAGCATTTT. This gives the protein CASSMSRDRGGGQPQHF.

J is TRBJ1-2 and V is TRBV25-1, with 9 bases that match TRBD1. CDR1 and CDR2 (germline): MGHDK, SYGVNS. J was trimmed by 0 bases and V by 6 bases; bases with no gene match: 8. CDR3 length: 16 residues. CDR3: CASSGTGHSANYGYTF. The CDR3, as DNA: TGTGCCAGCAGCGGGACAGGGCATTCAGCTAACTATGGCTACACCTTC.

The J gene is TRBJ2-3, the V gene TRBV29-1; 8 bases agree with TRBD2. Germline CDR1 is SQVTM and CDR2 is ANQGSEA. The ends lost 4 bases at V and 5 bases at J; junction bases unmatched: 5. CDR3 length equals 13 residues. The CDR3 DNA follows: TGCAGCGTTGCGTCGGGGGGGCGAGATACGCAGTATTTT. It specifies CSVASGGRDTQYF.

The count of this clone is one. The gene calls are TRBV19 and TRBJ1-2, with D uncertain. Looked up from germline, CDR1 is LNHDA and CDR2 is SQIVND (reference sequence). CDR3 length: 13 residues. V was trimmed by 3 bases and J by 8 bases, leaving 13 bases between them. The CDR3 reads CASSISQRQGYTF. In DNA, the CDR3 is TGTGCCAGTAGTATTTCCCAACGGCAGGGCTACACCTTC.

The rearrangement links TRBV28 to TRBJ2-3; 10 nucleotides line up with TRBD2. The germline CDR1 and CDR2 sequences are MDHEN and SYDVKM. With V trimmed by 6 bases and J by 5 bases, 8 bases remained unmatched. The CDR3 spans 15 residues. CDR3 region: CASRLPSGGRDTQYF. CDR3 sequence (DNA): TGTGCCAGCAGGTTACCTAGCGGGGGCAGAGATACGCAGTATTTT. Using reference TRBV28 and TRBJ2-3 for the parts outside the CDR3, the full variable domain is DVKVTQSSRYLVKRTGEKVFLECVQDMDHENMFWYRQDPGLGLRLIYFSYDVKMKEKGDIPEGYSVSREKKERFSLILESASTNQTSMYLCASRLPSGGRDTQYFGPGTRLTVL.

The chain has TRBV6-5 and TRBJ1-5, with D hard to call. Trimming pared 6 bases from V and 0 bases from J, leaving 9 bases between. The CDR3 consists of 14 residues. Germline loops: CDR1 MNHEY, CDR2 SVGAGI. The CDR3 DNA sequence: TGTGCCAGCAGATCGAAGGTTAGCAATCAGCCCCAGCATTTT. Amino acid sequence: CASRSKVSNQPQHF.

The DNA for the CDR3 is TGTGCAAGTCGACCGACAGGGGCCGGAGCCCGCGGGGGCTACACCTTC. Protein product: CASRPTGAGARGGYTF. This chain links TRBV12-2 with TRBJ1-2; TRBD1 is taken as the D call from the table, unchecked against the DNA. TRBV12-2 is a pseudogene locus. The CDR3 runs 16 residues.

The V call is TRBV28, the J call TRBJ1-5; D possibly corresponds to TRBD1 (5 bases). V lost 2 bases and J 11 bases, leaving 19 bases between the germline ends. This CDR3 region has 15 residues. Germline V lookup: CDR1 MDHEN, CDR2 SYDVKM. The CDR3 reads CASSLLSRLGGAQHF. The CDR3 DNA follows: TGTGCCAGCAGTTTACTGTCCCGGCTCGGGGGAGCCCAGCATTTT. The full variable domain, completed using reference TRBV28 and TRBJ1-5, is DVKVTQSSRYLVKRTGEKVFLECVQDMDHENMFWYRQDPGLGLRLIYFSYDVKMKEKGDIPEGYSVSREKKERFSLILESASTNQTSMYLCASSLLSRLGGAQHFGDGTRLSIL.

The chain recombines TRBV19 with TRBJ1-3; no reliable D call. Germline values: CDR1 LNHDA, CDR2 SQIVND (reference sequence). This CDR3 is built from 15 residues. V was pared by 7 bases and J by 0 bases, with 13 bases between. The CDR3 nucleotides are TGTGCCAGTACCACACACATCGGCTCTGGAAACACCATATATTTT. Amino acids: CASTTHIGSGNTIYF.